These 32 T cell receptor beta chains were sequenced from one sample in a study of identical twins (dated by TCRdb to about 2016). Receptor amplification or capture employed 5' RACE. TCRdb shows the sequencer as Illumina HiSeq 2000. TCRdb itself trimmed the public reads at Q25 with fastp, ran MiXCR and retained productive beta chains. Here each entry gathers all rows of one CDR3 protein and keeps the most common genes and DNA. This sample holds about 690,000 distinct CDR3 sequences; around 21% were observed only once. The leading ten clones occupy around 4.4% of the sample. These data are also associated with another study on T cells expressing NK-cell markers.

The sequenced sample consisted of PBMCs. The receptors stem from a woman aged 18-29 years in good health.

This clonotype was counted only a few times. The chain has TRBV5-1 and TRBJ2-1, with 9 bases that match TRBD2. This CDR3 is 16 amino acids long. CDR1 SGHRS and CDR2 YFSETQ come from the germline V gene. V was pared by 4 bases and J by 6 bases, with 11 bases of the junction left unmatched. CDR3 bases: TGCGCCAGCAGCATGGGGGCTAGCGGGAATCTCAATGAGCAGTTCTTC. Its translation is CASSMGASGNLNEQFF.

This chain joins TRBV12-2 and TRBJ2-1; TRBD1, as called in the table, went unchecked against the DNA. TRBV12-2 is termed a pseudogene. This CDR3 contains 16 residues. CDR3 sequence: CASRLGRDREMCEQFF. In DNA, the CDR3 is TGTGCAAGTCGCTTAGGTAGGGACAGGGAAATGTGTGAGCAGTTCTTC.

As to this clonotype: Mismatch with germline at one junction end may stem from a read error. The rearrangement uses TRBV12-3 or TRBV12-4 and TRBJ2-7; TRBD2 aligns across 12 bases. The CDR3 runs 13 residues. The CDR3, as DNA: TGTGCCAGCAGCCGACTAGCGGGGGCCCCCCAGCACTTC. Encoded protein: CASSRLAGAPQHF.

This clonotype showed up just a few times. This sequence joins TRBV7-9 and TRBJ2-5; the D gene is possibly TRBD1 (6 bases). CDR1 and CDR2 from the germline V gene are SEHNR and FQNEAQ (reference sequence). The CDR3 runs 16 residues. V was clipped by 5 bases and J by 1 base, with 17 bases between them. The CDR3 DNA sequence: TGTGCCAGCAGCGCATACCCGGACAGAACCCAAGAGACCCAGTACTTC. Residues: CASSAYPDRTQETQYF.

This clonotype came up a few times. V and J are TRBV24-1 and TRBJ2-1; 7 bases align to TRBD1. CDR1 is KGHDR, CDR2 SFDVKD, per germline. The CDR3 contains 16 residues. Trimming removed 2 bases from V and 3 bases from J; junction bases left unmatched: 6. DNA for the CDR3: TGTGCCACCAGTGATTCTACAGGGGACATCTACAATGAGCAGTTCTTC. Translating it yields CATSDSTGDIYNEQFF.

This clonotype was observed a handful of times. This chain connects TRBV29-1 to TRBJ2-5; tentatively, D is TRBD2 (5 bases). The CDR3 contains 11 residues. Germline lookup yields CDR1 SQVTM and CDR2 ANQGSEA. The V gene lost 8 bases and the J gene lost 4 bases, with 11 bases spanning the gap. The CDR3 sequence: CSPWAGETQYF. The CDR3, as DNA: TGCAGCCCCTGGGCGGGAGAGACCCAGTACTTC.

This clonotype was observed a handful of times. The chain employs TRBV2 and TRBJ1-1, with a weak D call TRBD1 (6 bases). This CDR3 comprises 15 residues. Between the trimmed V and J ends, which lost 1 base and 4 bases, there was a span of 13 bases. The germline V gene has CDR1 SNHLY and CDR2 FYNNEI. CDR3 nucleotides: TGTGCCAGCAGTGAAGAGGTCCCGGGGGCCACTGAAGCTTTCTTT. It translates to CASSEEVPGATEAFF.

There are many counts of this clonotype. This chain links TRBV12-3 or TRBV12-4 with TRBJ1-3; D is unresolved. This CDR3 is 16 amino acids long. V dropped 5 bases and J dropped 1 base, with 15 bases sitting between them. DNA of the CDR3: TGTGCCAGCAGTCTTAGCCCGACAAGTTCTGGAAACACCATATATTTT. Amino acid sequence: CASSLSPTSSGNTIYF.

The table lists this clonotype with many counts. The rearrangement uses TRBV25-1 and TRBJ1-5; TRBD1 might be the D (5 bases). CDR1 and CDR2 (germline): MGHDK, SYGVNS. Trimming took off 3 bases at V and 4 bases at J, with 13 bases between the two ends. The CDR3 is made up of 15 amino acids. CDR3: CASSEAGGENQPQHF. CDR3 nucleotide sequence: TGTGCCAGCAGTGAGGCGGGAGGGGAAAATCAGCCCCAGCATTTT.

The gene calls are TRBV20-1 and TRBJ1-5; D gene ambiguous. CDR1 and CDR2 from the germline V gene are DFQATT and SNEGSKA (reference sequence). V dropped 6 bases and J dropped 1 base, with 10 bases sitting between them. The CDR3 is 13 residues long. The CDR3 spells CSATSTSNQPQHF. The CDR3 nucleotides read TGCAGTGCGACTTCGACCAGCAATCAGCCCCAGCATTTT.

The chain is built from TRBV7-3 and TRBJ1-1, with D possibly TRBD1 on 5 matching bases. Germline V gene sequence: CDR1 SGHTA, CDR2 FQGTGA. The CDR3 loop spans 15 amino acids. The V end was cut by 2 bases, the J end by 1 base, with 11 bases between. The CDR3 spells CASSLSRVANTEAFF. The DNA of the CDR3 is TGTGCCAGCAGCTTATCCAGGGTAGCGAACACTGAAGCTTTCTTT.

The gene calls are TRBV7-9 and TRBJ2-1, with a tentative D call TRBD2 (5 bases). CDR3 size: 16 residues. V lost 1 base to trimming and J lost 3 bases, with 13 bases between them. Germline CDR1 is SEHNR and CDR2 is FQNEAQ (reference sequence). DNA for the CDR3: TGTGCCAGCAGCTTAGATGGGCGGGTCCACTACAATGAGCAGTTCTTC. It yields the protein CASSLDGRVHYNEQFF.

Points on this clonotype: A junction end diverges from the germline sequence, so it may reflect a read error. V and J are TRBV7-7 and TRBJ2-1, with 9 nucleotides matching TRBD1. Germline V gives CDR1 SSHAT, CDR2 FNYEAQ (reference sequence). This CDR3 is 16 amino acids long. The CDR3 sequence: CASSPTGTGKRNEQFF. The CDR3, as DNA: TGTGCTAGCAGCCCAACCGGGACAGGGAAGCGCAATGAGCAGTTCTTC.

CDR3 nucleotides: TGTGCCAGCAGTTACTCAATCAACAATGAGCAGTTCTTC. This gives the protein CASSYSINNEQFF. The gene calls are TRBV6-2 or TRBV6-3 and TRBJ2-1; D remains unclear. This CDR3 is built from 13 residues. The V and J ends lost 0 bases and 5 bases respectively, with 5 bases between them. CDR1 and CDR2 from the germline V gene are MNHEY and SVGEGT.

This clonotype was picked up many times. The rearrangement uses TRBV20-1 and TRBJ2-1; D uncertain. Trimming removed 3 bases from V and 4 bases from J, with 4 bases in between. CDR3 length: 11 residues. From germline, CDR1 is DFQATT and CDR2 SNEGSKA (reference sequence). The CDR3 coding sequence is TGCAGTGCTAGGTTGTACAATGAGCAGTTCTTC. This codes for CSARLYNEQFF.

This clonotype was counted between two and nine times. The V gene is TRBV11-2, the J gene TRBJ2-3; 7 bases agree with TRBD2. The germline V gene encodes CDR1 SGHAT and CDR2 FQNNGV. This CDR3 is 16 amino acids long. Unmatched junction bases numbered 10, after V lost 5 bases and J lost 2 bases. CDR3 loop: CASSLHRDYTTDTQYF. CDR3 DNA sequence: TGTGCCAGCAGCCTACACCGGGACTACACCACAGATACGCAGTATTTT.

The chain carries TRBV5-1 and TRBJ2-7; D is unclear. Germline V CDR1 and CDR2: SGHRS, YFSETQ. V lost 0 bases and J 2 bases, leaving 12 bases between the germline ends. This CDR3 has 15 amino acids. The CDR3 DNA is TGCGCCAGCAGCTTGGGTGGAAGTGCCACCTACGAGCAGTACTTC. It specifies CASSLGGSATYEQYF.

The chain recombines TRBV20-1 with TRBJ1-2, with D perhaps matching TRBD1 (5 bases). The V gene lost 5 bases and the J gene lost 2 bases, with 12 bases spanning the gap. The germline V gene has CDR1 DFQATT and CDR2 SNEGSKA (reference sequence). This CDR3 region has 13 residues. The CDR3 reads CSAGPGRNYGYTF. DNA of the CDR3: TGCAGTGCTGGCCCGGGACGGAACTATGGCTACACCTTC.

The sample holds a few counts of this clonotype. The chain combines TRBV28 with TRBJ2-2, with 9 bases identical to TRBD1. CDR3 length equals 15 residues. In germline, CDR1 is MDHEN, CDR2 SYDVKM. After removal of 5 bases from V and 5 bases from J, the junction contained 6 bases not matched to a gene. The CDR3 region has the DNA TGTGCCAGCAGTCCCTGGACAGGGGTAACCGGGGAGCTGTTTTTT. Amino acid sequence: CASSPWTGVTGELFF. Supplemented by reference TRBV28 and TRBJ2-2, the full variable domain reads DVKVTQSSRYLVKRTGEKVFLECVQDMDHENMFWYRQDPGLGLRLIYFSYDVKMKEKGDIPEGYSVSREKKERFSLILESASTNQTSMYLCASSPWTGVTGELFFGEGSRLTVL.

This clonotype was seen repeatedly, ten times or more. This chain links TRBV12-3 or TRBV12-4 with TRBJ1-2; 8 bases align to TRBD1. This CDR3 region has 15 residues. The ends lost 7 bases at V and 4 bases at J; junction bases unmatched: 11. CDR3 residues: CASTLSRGRPYGYTF. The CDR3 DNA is TGTGCCAGCACCCTTTCCAGGGGGCGCCCCTATGGCTACACCTTC.

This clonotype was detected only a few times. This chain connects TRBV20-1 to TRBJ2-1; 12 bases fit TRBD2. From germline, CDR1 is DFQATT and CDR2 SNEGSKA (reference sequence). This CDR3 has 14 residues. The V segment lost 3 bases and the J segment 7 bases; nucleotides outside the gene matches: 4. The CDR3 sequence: CSARGLAGLNEQFF. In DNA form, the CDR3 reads TGCAGTGCTAGGGGACTAGCGGGTCTTAATGAGCAGTTCTTC.

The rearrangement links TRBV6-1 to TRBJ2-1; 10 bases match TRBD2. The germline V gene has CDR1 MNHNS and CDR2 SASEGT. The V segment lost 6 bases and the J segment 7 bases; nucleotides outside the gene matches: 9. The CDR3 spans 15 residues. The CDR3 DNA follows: TGTGCCAGCAGACCCAGCGGGAGGGCCGGGAATGAGCAGTTCTTC. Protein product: CASRPSGRAGNEQFF.

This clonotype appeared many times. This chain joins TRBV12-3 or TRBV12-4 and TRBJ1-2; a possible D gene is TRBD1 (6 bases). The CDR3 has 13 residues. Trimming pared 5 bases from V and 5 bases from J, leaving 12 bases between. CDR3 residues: CASSRTGKYGYTF. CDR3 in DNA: TGTGCCAGCAGTCGAACAGGGAAATATGGCTACACCTTC.

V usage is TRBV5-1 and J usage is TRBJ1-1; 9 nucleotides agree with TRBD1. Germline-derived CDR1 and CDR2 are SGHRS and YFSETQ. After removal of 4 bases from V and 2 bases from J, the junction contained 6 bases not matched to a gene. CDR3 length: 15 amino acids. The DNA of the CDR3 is TGCGCCAGCAGCCCGGGACAGGGATACAACACTGAAGCTTTCTTT. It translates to CASSPGQGYNTEAFF.

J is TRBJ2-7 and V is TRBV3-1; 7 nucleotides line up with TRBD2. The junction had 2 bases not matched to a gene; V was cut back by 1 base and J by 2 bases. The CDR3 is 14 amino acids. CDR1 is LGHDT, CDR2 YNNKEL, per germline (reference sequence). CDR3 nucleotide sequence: TGTGCCAGCAGCCAAGGAGCGGGGACCTACGAGCAGTACTTC. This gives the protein CASSQGAGTYEQYF.

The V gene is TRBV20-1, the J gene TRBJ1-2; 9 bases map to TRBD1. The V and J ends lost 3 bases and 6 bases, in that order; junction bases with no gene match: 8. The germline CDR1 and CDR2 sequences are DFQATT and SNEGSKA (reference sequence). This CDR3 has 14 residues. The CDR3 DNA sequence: TGCAGTGCTAGGGGGGACAGGGAATCGGATGGCTACACCTTC. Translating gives CSARGDRESDGYTF.

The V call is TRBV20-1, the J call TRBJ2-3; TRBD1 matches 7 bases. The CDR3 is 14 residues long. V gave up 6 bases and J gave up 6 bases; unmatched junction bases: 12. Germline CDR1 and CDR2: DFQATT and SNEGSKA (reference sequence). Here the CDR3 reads CSAARDSHPDTQYF. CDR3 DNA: TGCAGTGCAGCCCGGGACAGTCACCCGGATACGCAGTATTTT.

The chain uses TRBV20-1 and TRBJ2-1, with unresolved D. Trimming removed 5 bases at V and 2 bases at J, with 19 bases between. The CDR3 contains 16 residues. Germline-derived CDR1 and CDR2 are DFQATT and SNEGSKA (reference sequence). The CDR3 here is CSAPRFVGTPYNEQFF. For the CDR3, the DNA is TGCAGTGCTCCCCGGTTCGTGGGAACCCCCTACAATGAGCAGTTCTTC.

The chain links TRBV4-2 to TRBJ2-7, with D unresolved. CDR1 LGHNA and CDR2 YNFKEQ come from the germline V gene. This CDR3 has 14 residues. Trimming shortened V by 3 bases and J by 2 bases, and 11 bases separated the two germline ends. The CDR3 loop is CASSQAFGTYEQYF. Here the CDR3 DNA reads TGTGCCAGCAGCCAGGCCTTTGGTACCTACGAGCAGTACTTC.

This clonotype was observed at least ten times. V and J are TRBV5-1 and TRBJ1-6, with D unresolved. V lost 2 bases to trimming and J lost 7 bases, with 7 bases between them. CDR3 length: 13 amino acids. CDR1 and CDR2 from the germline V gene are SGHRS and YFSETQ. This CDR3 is CASSFAQNSPLHF. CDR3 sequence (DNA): TGCGCCAGCAGCTTCGCTCAAAATTCACCCCTCCACTTT. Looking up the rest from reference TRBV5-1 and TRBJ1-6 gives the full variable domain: KAGVTQTPRYLIKTRGQQVTLSCSPISGHRSVSWYQQTPGQGLQFLFEYFSETQRNKGNFPGRFSGRQFSNSRSEMNVSTLELGDSALYLCASSFAQNSPLHFGNGTRLTVT.

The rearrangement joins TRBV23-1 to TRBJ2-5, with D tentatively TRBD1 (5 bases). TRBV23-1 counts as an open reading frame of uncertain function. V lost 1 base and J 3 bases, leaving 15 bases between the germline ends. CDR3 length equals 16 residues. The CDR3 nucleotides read TGCGCCAGCAGTCAATGTCTCGCAGGGAAGGAAGAGACCCAGTACTTC. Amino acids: CASSQCLAGKEETQYF.

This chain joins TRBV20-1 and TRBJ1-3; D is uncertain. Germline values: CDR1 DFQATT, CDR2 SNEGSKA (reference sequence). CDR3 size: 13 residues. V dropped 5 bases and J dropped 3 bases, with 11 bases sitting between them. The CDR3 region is CSAGIVGGNTIYF. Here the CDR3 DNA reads TGCAGTGCTGGGATTGTAGGTGGAAACACCATATATTTT.